This T cell receptor (beta chain) was identified in a study of long-term antiretroviral therapy in people with HIV. Every one of the participants with HIV received treatment in the United States. Germline lookup yields CDR1 PRHDT and CDR2 FYEKMQ (reference sequence). The CDR3 has 13 amino acids. Unmatched junction bases numbered 5, after V lost 7 bases and J lost 3 bases. They ran version v3.0 of the immunoSEQ assay at survey level. Clones were read by immunoSEQ multiplex PCR, and TCRdb kept only the in-frame ones, dropping some. The sample holds about 21,000 clones, around 76% seen once. The receptor comes from a man in his fifties or sixties with HIV. V is TRBV13 and J is TRBJ2-7; 8 nucleotides align to TRBD1. Sequencing used unsorted PBMCs, obtained 2.2 years after starting antiretroviral therapy. The CDR3 protein is CASTGTGVYEQYF. CDR3 nucleotides: TGTGCCAGCACCGGGACAGGAGTCTACGAGCAGTACTTC.